These T cell receptor beta chains were read from a single sample in a study of T-cell reconstitution after alpha-beta-depleted transplantation in children. TCRdb used MiXCR to reprocess the PCR reads, holding one entry per CDR3 protein. The profile shows 330,000 or so distinct CDR3 sequences, 10% of them singletons. Sample: PBMCs from the stem cell graft donor, taken from the stem cell graft. All receptors derive from a human donor who donated a stem cell graft to a child with acute lymphoblastic leukemia. Each CDR3 is given without its conserved first and last residue.

>TRBV6-5|TRBJ1-1
ASSYYEGWMV
>TRBV4-1|TRBJ2-1
ASSHPLAGGDKSSYNEQF
>TRBV6-5|TRBJ2-7
ASSYSIIAEEQY
>TRBV7-2|TRBJ1-1
ASSGWGTEAF
>TRBV5-5|TRBJ2-7
ASRTGTGDYEQY
>TRBV28|TRBJ2-3
ASNNAREIPDTQY
>TRBV12-3/TRBV12-4|TRBJ1-4
ASSAARRKLF
>TRBV12-3/TRBV12-4|TRBJ2-5
ASSLGTGGTETQY
>TRBV27|TRBJ2-2
ASSLYTGLRTGELF
>TRBV28|TRBJ2-3
ASNPATRSTDTQY
>TRBV7-9|TRBJ2-1
ASSSRGQVGNEQF
>TRBV7-9|TRBJ2-7
ASSLTGSSGSVYEQY
>TRBV9|TRBJ2-7
ASSVRQALLAERPYEQY
>TRBV4-3|TRBJ2-7
ASSQDEALGYEQY
>TRBV5-1|TRBJ2-1
ASSGSVNEQF
>TRBV6-4|TRBJ2-3
ASSDGTSSTDTQY
>TRBV15|TRBJ2-3
ATSRDEHRQY
>TRBV7-9|TRBJ2-7
ASSLVGIEQY